These 8 T cell receptor beta chains came from one sample sequenced in a study of OX40 agonist ivuxolimab in advanced cancers. Data came from immunoSEQ multiplex PCR; TCRdb stores just in-frame clones and leaves some out. Of fewer than 70,000 clones listed, around 90% were seen once; the top ten hold more than 9.5%. Sequences were derived from CD4+ or CD8+ T cells sorted from blood, sampled in a trial of the OX40 agonist ivuxolimab. Every receptor here comes from an adult with an advanced solid tumor such as melanoma, head and neck, liver or kidney cancer.

This clone appeared a single time. This chain connects TRBV5-8 to TRBJ2-2, with D perhaps matching TRBD1 (5 bases). V was pared by 0 bases and J by 4 bases, with 7 bases between. The CDR3 totals 14 residues. Germline values: CDR1 SGHTS, CDR2 YDEGEE. The CDR3 region is CASSLGTITGELFF. CDR3 in DNA: TGTGCCAGCAGCTTGGGGACAATCACCGGGGAGCTGTTTTTT.

This clone was detected only once. This chain joins TRBV4-1 and TRBJ1-1; D remains ambiguous. CDR3 length: 15 amino acids. CDR1 is MGHRA and CDR2 is YSYEKL in the germline V gene. Trimming cost V 0 bases and J 4 bases, with 12 bases left between them. CDR3: CASSQDPAGGTEAFF. In DNA, the CDR3 is TGCGCCAGCAGCCAAGATCCGGCAGGAGGCACTGAAGCTTTCTTT.

J is TRBJ1-1 and V is TRBV5-4; tentatively, D is TRBD1 (5 bases). Germline loops: CDR1 SGHNT, CDR2 YYREEE (reference sequence). Trimming took off 4 bases at V and 1 base at J, with 14 bases between the two ends. This CDR3 contains 15 residues. The CDR3 region is CASSHLPGENTEAFF. CDR3 in DNA: TGTGCCAGCAGCCACCTTCCGGGGGAGAACACTGAAGCTTTCTTT.

The CDR3 loop reads CASRPDRGHGEQYF. Written as DNA, the CDR3 is TGCGCCAGCAGACCCGACAGGGGCCATGGAGAGCAGTACTTC. The chain joins TRBV5-1 to TRBJ2-7; 8 bases agree with TRBD1. There are 14 residues in the CDR3. Germline CDR1 is SGHRS and CDR2 is YFSETQ. After removal of 5 bases from V and 7 bases from J, the junction contained 11 bases not matched to a gene.

The chain employs TRBV27 and TRBJ1-2; TRBD1 agrees at 8 bases. Germline V gene data show CDR1 as MNHEY and CDR2 as SMNVEV (reference sequence). V trimming: 5 bases; J trimming: 3 bases; junction bases outside the gene matches: 5. The CDR3 is made up of 14 amino acids. The CDR3 here is CASSGTGGDYGYTF. CDR3 in DNA: TGTGCCAGCAGTGGGACAGGAGGGGACTATGGCTACACCTTC.

The V gene is TRBV27, the J gene TRBJ2-5; 11 nucleotides agree with TRBD1. Looked up from germline, CDR1 is MNHEY and CDR2 is SMNVEV (reference sequence). Trimming took 4 bases from V and 4 from J; bases not matched to a gene: 5. The length of the CDR3 is 15 residues. The CDR3 bases are TGTGCCAGCAGTTGGGGGACAGGGGGTGGAGAGACCCAGTACTTC. It codes for CASSWGTGGGETQYF.

The rearrangement uses TRBV28 and TRBJ1-5, with a tentative D call TRBD1 (5 bases). CDR1 and CDR2 from the germline V gene are MDHEN and SYDVKM. Between the trimmed V and J ends, which lost 9 bases and 9 bases, there was a span of 15 bases. This CDR3 spans 12 amino acids. The CDR3 bases are TGTGCCAGTAGGGGACTCGAAGGGCCCCAGCATTTT. It codes for CASRGLEGPQHF.

The chain links TRBV28 to TRBJ2-7; no definite D call. Trimming took off 7 bases at V and 1 base at J, with 17 bases between the two ends. The CDR3 runs 15 residues. Looked up from germline, CDR1 is MDHEN and CDR2 is SYDVKM. CDR3 nucleotide sequence: TGTGCCAGCACCGTGAAGCTCTCGGCATCCTACGAGCAGTACTTC. This sequence encodes CASTVKLSASYEQYF.